Below are 23 T cell receptor beta chains sequenced from a single sample in a study of blood T cell repertoires in COVID-19. The method was immunoSEQ multiplex PCR; TCRdb's version includes in-frame clones alone and lacks a portion of them. The sample carries roughly 140,000 clones, approximately 90% recorded once. Sequencing used peripheral blood. The receptors stem from a woman in her thirties or forties with acute or convalescent COVID-19.

The V and J genes are TRBV24-1 and TRBJ2-1, with TRBD2 matching over 10 bases. The CDR3 has 15 residues. The V gene's germline CDR1 is KGHDR and CDR2 SFDVKD. V was clipped by 4 bases and J by 9 bases; unmatched bases: 8. Here the CDR3 reads CATSDPLAGVSEQFF. The CDR3 coding sequence is TGTGCCACCAGTGACCCTCTAGCGGGAGTCTCTGAGCAGTTCTTC.

This clone showed up just once. V and J are TRBV11-2 and TRBJ1-1, with D tentatively TRBD1 (6 bases). Germline lookup yields CDR1 SGHAT and CDR2 FQNNGV. The length of the CDR3 is 16 residues. Trimming took off 3 bases at V and 1 base at J, with 15 bases between the two ends. CDR3 sequence: CASSLIPGTRNTEAFF. The CDR3 coding sequence is TGTGCCAGCAGCTTGATTCCCGGGACACGGAACACTGAAGCTTTCTTT.

A few counts support this clone. This sequence joins TRBV13 and TRBJ2-7; 14 bases agree with TRBD2. Losses at the gene ends were 4 bases for V and 0 bases for J; bases not matched to a gene: 14. Germline CDR1 reads PRHDT; CDR2 reads FYEKMQ (reference sequence). The CDR3 loop spans 20 amino acids. The CDR3 DNA follows: TGTGCCAGCAGCTCAAACCACGGGACTAGCGGGAGAGGCGGCTCCTACGAGCAGTACTTC. Translating it yields CASSSNHGTSGRGGSYEQYF.

This clone was seen just once. The V call is TRBV6-1, the J call TRBJ2-2; no firm D call. CDR1 is MNHNS, CDR2 SASEGT, per germline. V lost 2 bases and J lost 5, with 6 bases in between. The CDR3 contains 13 residues. As DNA, the CDR3 is TGTGCCAGCAGTGAATATTTGACCGGGGAGCTGTTTTTT. Translating it yields CASSEYLTGELFF.

The chain is built from TRBV4-1 and TRBJ2-2, with a possible D match to TRBD1 (6 bases). Germline V gene lookup returns CDR1 MGHRA and CDR2 YSYEKL. This CDR3 is 15 amino acids long. V lost 0 bases, J lost 7 bases, and 12 bases lay in between. The chain's CDR3 is CASSQEGRGGGELFF. The CDR3 DNA reads TGCGCCAGCAGCCAAGAGGGCAGGGGTGGCGGGGAGCTGTTTTTT.

This chain joins TRBV28 and TRBJ2-7; perhaps TRBD2 as D (6 bases). The V end was cut by 1 base, the J end by 3 bases, with 19 bases between. This CDR3 contains 17 residues. Germline loops: CDR1 MDHEN, CDR2 SYDVKM. CDR3 bases: TGTGCCAGCAGTTTATCAGGCGGGGTGATACTCTTCTACGAGCAGTACTTC. This gives the protein CASSLSGGVILFYEQYF.

The chain combines TRBV5-1 with TRBJ2-2; a possible D gene is TRBD1 (6 bases). Trimming took off 4 bases at V and 4 bases at J, with 11 bases between the two ends. Germline V gene data show CDR1 as SGHRS and CDR2 as YFSETQ. The CDR3 runs to 14 residues. The DNA of the CDR3 is TGCGCCAGCAGCATCCAGGGGAGCACCGGGGAGCTGTTTTTT. This encodes CASSIQGSTGELFF.

The J gene is TRBJ1-5, the V gene TRBV5-1; 7 bases fit TRBD1. The CDR3 consists of 15 residues. CDR1 is SGHRS and CDR2 is YFSETQ in the germline V gene. V shed 0 bases and J 4 bases; nucleotides not matched to a gene: 4. The CDR3 DNA is TGCGCCAGCAGCTTGGTGGGGGACAGTAATCAGCCCCAGCATTTT. Its protein product is CASSLVGDSNQPQHF.

The rearrangement joins TRBV29-1 to TRBJ2-7; tentatively, D is TRBD2 (7 bases). Germline CDR1 reads SQVTM; CDR2 reads ANQGSEA. There are 13 residues in the CDR3. Trimming removed 4 bases at V and 3 bases at J, with 13 bases between. CDR3 sequence: CSVGGGTNYEQYF. The CDR3 DNA follows: TGCAGCGTTGGGGGGGGGACAAACTACGAGCAGTACTTC.

This clone was found a few times. The V call is TRBV12-3 or TRBV12-4, the J call TRBJ1-1; perhaps TRBD1 as D (6 bases). The CDR3 has 12 amino acids. The V and J ends lost 3 bases and 10 bases respectively, with 12 bases between them. The CDR3 DNA is TGTGCCAGCAGTTTTGGGGGCCAAGTAGCTTTCTTT. Amino acid sequence: CASSFGGQVAFF.

This sequence joins TRBV4-2 and TRBJ1-4; TRBD1 matches 7 bases. J was trimmed by 4 bases and V by 5 bases; bases with no gene match: 13. Germline CDR1 LGHNA, CDR2 YNFKEQ. This CDR3 has 17 residues. The CDR3 sequence is CASSTIDKGGFNEKLFF. The CDR3, as DNA: TGTGCCAGCAGCACGATAGACAAAGGGGGCTTTAATGAAAAACTGTTTTTT.

There are a few counts of this clone. The chain carries TRBV28 and TRBJ2-1, with D hard to call. CDR1 and CDR2 (germline): MDHEN, SYDVKM. The CDR3 extends over 13 amino acids. The ends were cut back, 10 bases at V and 3 bases at J, with 13 bases in the middle. CDR3 protein: CATRLTVYNEQFF. The CDR3 bases are TGTGCCACCCGACTGACCGTCTACAATGAGCAGTTCTTC.

The chain couples TRBV9 to TRBJ2-3; 9 nucleotides align to TRBD2. CDR1 and CDR2 from the germline V gene are SGDLS and YYNGEE. The CDR3 has 16 residues. V lost 3 bases and J lost 4; bases outside the gene matches: 9. The CDR3 loop reads CASSGGTSWPSDTQYF. CDR3 nucleotide sequence: TGTGCCAGCAGCGGAGGGACTAGCTGGCCCTCAGATACGCAGTATTTT.

The chain uses TRBV4-1 and TRBJ1-6; no clear D. There are 16 residues in the CDR3. The V end lost 1 base, the J end lost 0 bases, and 7 bases lay between the germline ends. CDR1 is MGHRA and CDR2 is YSYEKL in the germline V gene. The CDR3 DNA follows: TGCGCCAGCAGCCAAGTTCTGAGCTCCTATAATTCACCCCTCCACTTT. Translated, it gives CASSQVLSSYNSPLHF.

This clone was recorded only once. The chain joins TRBV18 to TRBJ2-1; 10 bases agree with TRBD2. Unmatched junction bases numbered 5, after V lost 6 bases and J lost 6 bases. The germline CDR1 and CDR2 sequences are KGHSH and LQKENI. The CDR3 runs 14 residues. The CDR3 DNA follows: TGTGCCAGCTCCCTTAGCGGGAGGTTCAATGAGCAGTTCTTC. Protein product: CASSLSGRFNEQFF.

The J gene is TRBJ1-1, the V gene TRBV18, with 9 bases fitting TRBD1. This CDR3 is 15 amino acids long. V lost 4 bases, J lost 7 bases, and 10 bases stayed unmatched. The V gene's germline CDR1 is KGHSH and CDR2 LQKENI. The CDR3 reads CASSLQGALNLEAFF. CDR3 nucleotides: TGTGCCAGCTCACTACAGGGGGCCTTAAACCTTGAAGCTTTCTTT. Full variable domain (rest looked up from reference TRBV18 and TRBJ1-1): NAGVMQNPRHLVRRRGQEARLRCSPMKGHSHVYWYRQLPEEGLKFMVYLQKENIIDESGMPKERFSAEFPKEGPSILRIQQVVRGDSAAYFCASSLQGALNLEAFFGQGTRLTVV.

The chain uses TRBV12-3 or TRBV12-4 and TRBJ1-1; a weak D match, TRBD1 (5 bases). The CDR3 runs to 13 residues. Trimming removed 1 base from V and 5 bases from J, with 8 bases in between. The CDR3 sequence: CASSLGTMTEAFF. The CDR3 nucleotides read TGTGCCAGCAGTTTAGGGACAATGACTGAAGCTTTCTTT.

V gene TRBV6-5 combines with J gene TRBJ2-7; D is possibly TRBD1 (6 bases). Looked up from germline, CDR1 is MNHEY and CDR2 is SVGAGI. The CDR3 loop spans 12 amino acids. The ends were cut back, 6 bases at V and 1 base at J, with 7 bases in the middle. In DNA form, the CDR3 reads TGTGCCAGCAGGGGGGCATCCTACGAGCAGTACTTC. It translates to CASRGASYEQYF.

There are many counts of this clone. The rearrangement uses TRBV12-3 or TRBV12-4 and TRBJ1-1; D gene ambiguous. Trimming pared 5 bases from V and 1 base from J, leaving 8 bases between. The CDR3 extends over 13 amino acids. CDR3 residues: CASSLLQNTEAFF. CDR3 nucleotides: TGTGCCAGCAGTCTGTTACAGAACACTGAAGCTTTCTTT.

The CDR3: CASRPTALSTEAFF. The CDR3, as DNA: TGTGCCAGCAGACCGACAGCGCTTTCGACTGAAGCTTTCTTT. V gene TRBV3-1 (or the pseudogene TRBV3-2) combines with J gene TRBJ1-1; tentatively, D is TRBD1 (5 bases). The CDR3 runs 14 residues. The germline V gene encodes CDR1 LGHDT and CDR2 YNNKEL (reference sequence). V lost 6 bases, J lost 5 bases, and 16 bases lay in between.

The chain employs TRBV6-2 or TRBV6-3 and TRBJ2-7; the match to TRBD1 covers 7 bases. Trimming at V came to 5 bases and at J to 0 bases, leaving 7 bases not matched to a gene. Germline-derived CDR1 and CDR2 are MNHEY and SVGEGT. The CDR3 sequence is 15 residues long. CDR3 residues: CASSDPGQNSYEQYF. Here the CDR3 DNA reads TGTGCCAGCAGTGACCCGGGACAGAACTCCTACGAGCAGTACTTC.

The genes are TRBV5-6 and TRBJ1-2; D remains ambiguous. This CDR3 has 13 residues. Germline V gene lookup returns CDR1 SGHDT and CDR2 YYEEEE. With 0 bases removed from V and 7 bases from J, the gap between germline ends came to 10 bases. This CDR3 is CASSLDGTSGYTF. The CDR3 DNA sequence: TGTGCCAGCAGCTTGGATGGCACTAGTGGCTACACCTTC.

In this sample, this clone turned up once. The rearrangement links TRBV28 to TRBJ2-5; the D gene is possibly TRBD1 (6 bases). The CDR3 runs 13 residues. CDR1 and CDR2 (germline): MDHEN, SYDVKM. The V and J ends lost 6 bases and 4 bases respectively, with 12 bases between them. CDR3 in amino acids: CASRKRGSETQYF. As DNA, the CDR3 is TGTGCCAGCAGAAAAAGGGGGTCAGAGACCCAGTACTTC.